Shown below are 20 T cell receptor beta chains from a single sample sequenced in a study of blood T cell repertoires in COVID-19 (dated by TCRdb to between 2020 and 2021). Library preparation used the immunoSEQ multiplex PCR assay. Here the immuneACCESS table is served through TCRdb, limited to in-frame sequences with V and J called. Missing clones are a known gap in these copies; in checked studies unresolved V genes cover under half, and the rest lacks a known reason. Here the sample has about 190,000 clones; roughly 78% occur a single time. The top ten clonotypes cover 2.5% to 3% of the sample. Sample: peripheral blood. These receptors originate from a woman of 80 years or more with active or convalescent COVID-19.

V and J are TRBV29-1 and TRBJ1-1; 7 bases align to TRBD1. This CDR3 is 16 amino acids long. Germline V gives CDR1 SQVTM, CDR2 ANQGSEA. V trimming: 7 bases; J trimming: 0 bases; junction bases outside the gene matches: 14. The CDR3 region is CSAAEGGGVVNTEAFF. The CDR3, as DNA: TGCAGCGCTGCGGAAGGGGGCGGCGTGGTGAACACTGAAGCTTTCTTT.

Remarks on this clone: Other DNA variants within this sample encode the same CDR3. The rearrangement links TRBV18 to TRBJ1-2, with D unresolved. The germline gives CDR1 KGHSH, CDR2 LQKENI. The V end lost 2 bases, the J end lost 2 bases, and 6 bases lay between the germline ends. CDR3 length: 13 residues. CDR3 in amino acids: CASSPEQNYGYTF. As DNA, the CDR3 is TGTGCCAGCTCACCAGAACAGAACTATGGCTACACCTTC.

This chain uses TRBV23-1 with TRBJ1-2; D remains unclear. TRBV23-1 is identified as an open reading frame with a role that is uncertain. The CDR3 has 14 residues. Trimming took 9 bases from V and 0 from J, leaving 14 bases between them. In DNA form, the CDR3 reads TGCGCCAGTCATGCGGCCGAAGCTAACTATGGCTACACCTTC. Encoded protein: CASHAAEANYGYTF.

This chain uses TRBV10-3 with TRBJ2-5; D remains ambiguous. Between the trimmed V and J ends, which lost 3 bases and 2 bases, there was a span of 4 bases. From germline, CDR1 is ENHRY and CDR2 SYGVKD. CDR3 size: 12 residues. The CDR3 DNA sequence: TGTGCCATCAGTGAACAGCAAGAGACCCAGTACTTC. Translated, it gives CAISEQQETQYF.

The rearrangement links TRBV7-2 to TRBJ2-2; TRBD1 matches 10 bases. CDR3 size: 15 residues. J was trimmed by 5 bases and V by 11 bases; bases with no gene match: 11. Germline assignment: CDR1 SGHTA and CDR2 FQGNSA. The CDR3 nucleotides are TGTGCCGAGACGACAGGGGGCTTTGGGACCGGGGAGCTGTTTTTT. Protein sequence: CAETTGGFGTGELFF.

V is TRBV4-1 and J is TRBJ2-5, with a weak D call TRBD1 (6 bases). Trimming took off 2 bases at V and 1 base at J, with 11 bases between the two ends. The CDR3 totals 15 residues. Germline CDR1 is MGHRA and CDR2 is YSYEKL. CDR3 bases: TGCGCCAGCAGCCAATGGTCCAGGGGCCAAGAGACCCAGTACTTC. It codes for CASSQWSRGQETQYF.

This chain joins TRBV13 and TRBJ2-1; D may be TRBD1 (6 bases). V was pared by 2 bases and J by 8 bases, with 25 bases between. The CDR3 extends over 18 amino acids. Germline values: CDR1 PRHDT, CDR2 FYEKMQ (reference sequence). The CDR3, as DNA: TGTGCCAGCAGCTTAAGGAGAAATACAGGGAATCAGATATATGAGCAGTTCTTC. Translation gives CASSLRRNTGNQIYEQFF.

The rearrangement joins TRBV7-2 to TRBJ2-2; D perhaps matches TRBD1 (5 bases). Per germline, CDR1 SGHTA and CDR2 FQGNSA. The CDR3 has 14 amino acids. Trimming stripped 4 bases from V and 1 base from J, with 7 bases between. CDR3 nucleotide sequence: TGTGCCAGCAGCTCCCAGGGGAACACCGGGGAGCTGTTTTTT. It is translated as CASSSQGNTGELFF.

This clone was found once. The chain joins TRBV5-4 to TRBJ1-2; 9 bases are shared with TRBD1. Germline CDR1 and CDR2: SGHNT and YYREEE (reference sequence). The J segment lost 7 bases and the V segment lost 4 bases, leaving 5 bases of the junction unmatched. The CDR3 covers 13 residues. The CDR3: CASSLRQGGGYTF. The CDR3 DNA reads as TGTGCCAGCAGCCTCCGACAGGGGGGTGGCTACACCTTC.

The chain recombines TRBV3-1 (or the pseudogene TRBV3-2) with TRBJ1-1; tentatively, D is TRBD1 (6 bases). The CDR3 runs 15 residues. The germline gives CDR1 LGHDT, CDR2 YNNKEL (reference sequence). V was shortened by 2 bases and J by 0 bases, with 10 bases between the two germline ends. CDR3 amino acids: CASSQRDTMNTEAFF. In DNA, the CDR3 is TGTGCCAGCAGCCAAAGGGACACGATGAACACTGAAGCTTTCTTT.

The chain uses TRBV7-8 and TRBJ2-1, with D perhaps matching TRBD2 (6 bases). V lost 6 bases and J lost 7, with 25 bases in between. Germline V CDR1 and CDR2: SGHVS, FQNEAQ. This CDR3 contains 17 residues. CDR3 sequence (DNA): TGTGCCAGCAGATATACCCGGGAGCCCCAATCACCTAATGAGCAGTTCTTC. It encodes CASRYTREPQSPNEQFF.

This CDR3 reads CAISADRVNGYTF. CDR3 in DNA: TGTGCCATCAGTGCCGACAGGGTGAATGGCTACACCTTC. The J gene is TRBJ1-2, the V gene TRBV10-3; 7 nucleotides line up with TRBD1. Germline V CDR1 and CDR2: ENHRY, SYGVKD. CDR3 length: 13 amino acids. V trimming: 4 bases; J trimming: 6 bases; junction bases outside the gene matches: 5.

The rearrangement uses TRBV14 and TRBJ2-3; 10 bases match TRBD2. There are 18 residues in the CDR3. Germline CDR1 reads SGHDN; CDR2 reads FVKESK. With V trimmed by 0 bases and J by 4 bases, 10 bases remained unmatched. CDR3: CASSQESSSGGAPDTQYF. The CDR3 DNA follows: TGTGCCAGCAGCCAAGAGTCTTCGAGCGGGGGGGCCCCAGATACGCAGTATTTT.

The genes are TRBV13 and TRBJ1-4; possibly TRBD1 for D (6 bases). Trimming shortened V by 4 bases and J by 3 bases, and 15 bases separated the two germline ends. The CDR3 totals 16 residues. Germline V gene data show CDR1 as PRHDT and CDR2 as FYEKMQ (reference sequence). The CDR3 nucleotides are TGTGCCAGCAGCTCATCAAGACAGGTCTCTAATGAAAAACTGTTTTTT. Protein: CASSSSRQVSNEKLFF.

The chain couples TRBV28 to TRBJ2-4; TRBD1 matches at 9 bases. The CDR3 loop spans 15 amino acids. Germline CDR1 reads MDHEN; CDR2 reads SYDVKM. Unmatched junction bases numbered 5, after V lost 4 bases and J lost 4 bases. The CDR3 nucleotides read TGTGCCAGCAGTTCCTCCGGACAGGGGAAAAACATTCAGTACTTC. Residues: CASSSSGQGKNIQYF.

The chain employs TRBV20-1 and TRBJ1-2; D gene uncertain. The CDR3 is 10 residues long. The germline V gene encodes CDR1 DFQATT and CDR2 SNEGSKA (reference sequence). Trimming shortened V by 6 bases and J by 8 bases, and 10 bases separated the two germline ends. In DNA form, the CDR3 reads TGCAGTGCAGCTGACAACGGCTACACCTTC. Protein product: CSAADNGYTF.

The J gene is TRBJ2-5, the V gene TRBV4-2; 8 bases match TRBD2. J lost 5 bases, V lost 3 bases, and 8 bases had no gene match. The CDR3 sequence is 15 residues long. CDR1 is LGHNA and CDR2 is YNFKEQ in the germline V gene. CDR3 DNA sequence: TGTGCCAGCAGCCAGGTTAGCGGGGTTGGGGAGACCCAGTACTTC. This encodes CASSQVSGVGETQYF.

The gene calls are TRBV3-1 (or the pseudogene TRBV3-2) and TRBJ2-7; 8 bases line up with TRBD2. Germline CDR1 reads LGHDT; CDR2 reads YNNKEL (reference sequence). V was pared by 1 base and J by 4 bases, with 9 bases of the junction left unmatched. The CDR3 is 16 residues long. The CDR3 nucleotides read TGTGCCAGCAGCCAAGCGGGGGGACTAGAAAATTACGAGCAGTACTTC. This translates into CASSQAGGLENYEQYF.

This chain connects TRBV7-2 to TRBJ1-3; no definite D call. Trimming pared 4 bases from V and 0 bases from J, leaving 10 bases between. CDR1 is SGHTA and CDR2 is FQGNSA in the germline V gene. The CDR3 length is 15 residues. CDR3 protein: CASSSLSTSGNTIYF. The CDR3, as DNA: TGTGCCAGCAGCTCGCTCAGTACCTCTGGAAACACCATATATTTT. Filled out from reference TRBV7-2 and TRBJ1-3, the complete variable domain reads GAGVSQSPSNKVTEKGKDVELRCDPISGHTALYWYRQSLGQGLEFLIYFQGNSAPDKSGLPSDRFSAERTGGSVSTLTIQRTQQEDSAVYLCASSSLSTSGNTIYFGEGSWLTVV.

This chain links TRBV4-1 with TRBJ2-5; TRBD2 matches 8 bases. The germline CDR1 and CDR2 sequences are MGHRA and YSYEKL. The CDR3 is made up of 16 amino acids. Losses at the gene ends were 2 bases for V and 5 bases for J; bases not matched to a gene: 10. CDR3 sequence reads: CASSQSGAGAGETQYF. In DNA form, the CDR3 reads TGCGCCAGCAGCCAAAGTGGAGCGGGGGCCGGGGAGACCCAGTACTTC.